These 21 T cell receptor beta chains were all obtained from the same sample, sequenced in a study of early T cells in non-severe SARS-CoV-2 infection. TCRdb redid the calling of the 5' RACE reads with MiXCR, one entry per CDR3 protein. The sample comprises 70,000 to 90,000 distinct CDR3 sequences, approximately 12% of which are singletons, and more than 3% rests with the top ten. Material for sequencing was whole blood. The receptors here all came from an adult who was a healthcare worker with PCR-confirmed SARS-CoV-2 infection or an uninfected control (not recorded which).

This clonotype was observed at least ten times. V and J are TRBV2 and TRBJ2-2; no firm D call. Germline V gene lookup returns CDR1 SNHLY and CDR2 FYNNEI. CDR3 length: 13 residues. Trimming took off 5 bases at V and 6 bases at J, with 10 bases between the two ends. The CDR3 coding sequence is TGTGCCAGCAGTTCCCTAAGCCCCGGGGAGCTGTTTTTT. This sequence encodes CASSSLSPGELFF.

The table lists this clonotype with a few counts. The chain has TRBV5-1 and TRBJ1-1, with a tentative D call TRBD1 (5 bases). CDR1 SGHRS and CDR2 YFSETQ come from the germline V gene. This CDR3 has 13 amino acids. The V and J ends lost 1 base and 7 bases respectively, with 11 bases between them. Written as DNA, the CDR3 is TGCGCCAGCAGCTTGCTAGGGACTAATGAAGCTTTCTTT. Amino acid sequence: CASSLLGTNEAFF. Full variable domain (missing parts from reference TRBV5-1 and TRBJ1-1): KAGVTQTPRYLIKTRGQQVTLSCSPISGHRSVSWYQQTPGQGLQFLFEYFSETQRNKGNFPGRFSGRQFSNSRSEMNVSTLELGDSALYLCASSLLGTNEAFFGQGTRLTVV.

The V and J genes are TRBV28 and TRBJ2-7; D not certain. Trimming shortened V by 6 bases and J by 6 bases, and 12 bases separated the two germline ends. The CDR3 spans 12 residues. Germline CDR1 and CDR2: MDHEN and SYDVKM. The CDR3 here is CASRVDLGEQYF. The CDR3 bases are TGTGCCAGCAGGGTAGACCTTGGCGAGCAGTACTTC.

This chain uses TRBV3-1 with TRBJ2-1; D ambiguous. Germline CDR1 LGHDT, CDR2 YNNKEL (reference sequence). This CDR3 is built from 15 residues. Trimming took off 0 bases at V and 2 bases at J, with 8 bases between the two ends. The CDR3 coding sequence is TGTGCCAGCAGCCAAGATGGGGTTGCCTACAATGAGCAGTTCTTC. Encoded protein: CASSQDGVAYNEQFF.

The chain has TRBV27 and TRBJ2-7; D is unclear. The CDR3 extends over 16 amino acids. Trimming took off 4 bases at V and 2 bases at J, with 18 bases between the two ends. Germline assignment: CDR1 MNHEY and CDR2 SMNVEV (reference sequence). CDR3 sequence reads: CASSSHEGNPAYEQYF. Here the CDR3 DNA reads TGTGCCAGCAGTTCCCATGAAGGAAACCCCGCCTACGAGCAGTACTTC.

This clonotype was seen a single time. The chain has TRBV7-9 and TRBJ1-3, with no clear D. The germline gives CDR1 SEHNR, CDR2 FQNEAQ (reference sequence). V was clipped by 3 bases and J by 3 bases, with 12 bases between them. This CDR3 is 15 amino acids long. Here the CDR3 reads CASSFSTASGNTIYF. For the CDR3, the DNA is TGTGCCAGCAGCTTTTCAACAGCGAGTGGAAACACCATATATTTT. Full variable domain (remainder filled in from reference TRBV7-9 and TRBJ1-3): DTGVSQNPRHKITKRGQNVTFRCDPISEHNRLYWYRQTLGQGPEFLTYFQNEAQLEKSRLLSDRFSAERPKGSFSTLEIQRTEQGDSAMYLCASSFSTASGNTIYFGEGSWLTVV.

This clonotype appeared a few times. The CDR3 bases are TGCGCCAGCAGCCATGCCCCCCTCCTAGGAGACACAGATACGCAGTATTTT. Translating it yields CASSHAPLLGDTDTQYF. The rearrangement joins TRBV4-1 to TRBJ2-3; D unresolved. The germline V and J ends were trimmed by 3 bases and 2 bases, with 18 bases remaining between them. This CDR3 comprises 17 residues. Per the germline V gene, CDR1 is MGHRA and CDR2 is YSYEKL.

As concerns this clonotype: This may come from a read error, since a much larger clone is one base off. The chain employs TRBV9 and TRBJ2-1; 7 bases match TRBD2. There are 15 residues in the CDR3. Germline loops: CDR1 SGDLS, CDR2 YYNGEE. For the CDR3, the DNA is TGTGCCAGCAGCGCCCTAAGCGGGGTGTACAATGAGCTGTTCTTC. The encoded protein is CASSALSGVYNELFF.

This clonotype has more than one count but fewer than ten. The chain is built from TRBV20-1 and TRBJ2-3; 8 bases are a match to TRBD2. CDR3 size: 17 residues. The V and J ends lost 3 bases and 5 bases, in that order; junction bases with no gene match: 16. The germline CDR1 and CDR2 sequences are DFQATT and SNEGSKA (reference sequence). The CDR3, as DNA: TGCAGTGCTAGGTCCCCATTGGCGGGAGGCCGCCTAGATACGCAGTATTTT. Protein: CSARSPLAGGRLDTQYF.

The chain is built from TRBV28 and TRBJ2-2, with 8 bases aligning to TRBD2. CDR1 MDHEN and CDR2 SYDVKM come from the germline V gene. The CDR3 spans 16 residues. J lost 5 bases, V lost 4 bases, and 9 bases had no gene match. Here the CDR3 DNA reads TGTGCCAGCAGTTCCCCCAGCGGGAGAGGGACCGGGGAGCTGTTTTTT. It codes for CASSSPSGRGTGELFF.

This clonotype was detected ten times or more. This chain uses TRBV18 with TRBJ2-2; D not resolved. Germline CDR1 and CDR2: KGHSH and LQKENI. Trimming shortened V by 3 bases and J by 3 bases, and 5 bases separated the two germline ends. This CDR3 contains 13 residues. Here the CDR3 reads CASSPRDTGELFF. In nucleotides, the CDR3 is TGTGCCAGCTCACCGCGAGACACCGGGGAGCTGTTTTTT.

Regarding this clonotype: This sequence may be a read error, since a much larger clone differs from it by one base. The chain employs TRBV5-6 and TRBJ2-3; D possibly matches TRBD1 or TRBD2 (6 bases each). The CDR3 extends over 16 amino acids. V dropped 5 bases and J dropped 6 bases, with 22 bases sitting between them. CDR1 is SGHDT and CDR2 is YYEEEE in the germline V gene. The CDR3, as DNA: TGTGCCAGCAGACGCCGGGACGGGGGCTTCTCGGATACGCAGTATTTT. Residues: CASRRRDGGFSDTQYF.

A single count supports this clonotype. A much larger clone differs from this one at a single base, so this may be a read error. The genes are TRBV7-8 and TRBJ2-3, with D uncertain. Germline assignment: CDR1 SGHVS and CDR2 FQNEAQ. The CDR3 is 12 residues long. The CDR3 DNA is TGTGCCAGCAGCCCCGCCCGAGATGCGCAGTATTTT. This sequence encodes CASSPARDAQYF.

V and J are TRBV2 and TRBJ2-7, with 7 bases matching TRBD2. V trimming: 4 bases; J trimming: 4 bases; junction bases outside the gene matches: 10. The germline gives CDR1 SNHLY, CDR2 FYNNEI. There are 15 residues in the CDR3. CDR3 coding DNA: TGTGCCAGCAGTGCCGGGGGGACTCTCGCATACGAGCAGTACTTC. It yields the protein CASSAGGTLAYEQYF.

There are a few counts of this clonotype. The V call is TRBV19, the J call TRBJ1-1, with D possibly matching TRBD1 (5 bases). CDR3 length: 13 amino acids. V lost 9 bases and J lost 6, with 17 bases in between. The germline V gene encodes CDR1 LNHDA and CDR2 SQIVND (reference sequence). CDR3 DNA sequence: TGTGCCAGCTTCGACCGGGGGACCGCTGAAGCTTTCTTT. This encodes CASFDRGTAEAFF. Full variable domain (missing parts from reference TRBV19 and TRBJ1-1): DGGITQSPKYLFRKEGQNVTLSCEQNLNHDAMYWYRQDPGQGLRLIYYSQIVNDFQKGDIAEGYSVSREKKESFPLTVTSAQKNPTAFYLCASFDRGTAEAFFGQGTRLTVV.

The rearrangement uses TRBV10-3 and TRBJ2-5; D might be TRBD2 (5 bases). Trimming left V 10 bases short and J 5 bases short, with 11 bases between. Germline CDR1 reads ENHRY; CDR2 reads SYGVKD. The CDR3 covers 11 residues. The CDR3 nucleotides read TGTGCCACCCAGGAGGCGGAGACCCAGTACTTC. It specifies CATQEAETQYF.

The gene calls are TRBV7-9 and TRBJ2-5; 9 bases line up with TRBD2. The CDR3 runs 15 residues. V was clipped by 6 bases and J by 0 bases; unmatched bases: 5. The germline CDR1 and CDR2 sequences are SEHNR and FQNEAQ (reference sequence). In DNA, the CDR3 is TGTGCCAGCAGTAGCAGCGGGGGGTACCAAGAGACCCAGTACTTC. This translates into CASSSSGGYQETQYF.

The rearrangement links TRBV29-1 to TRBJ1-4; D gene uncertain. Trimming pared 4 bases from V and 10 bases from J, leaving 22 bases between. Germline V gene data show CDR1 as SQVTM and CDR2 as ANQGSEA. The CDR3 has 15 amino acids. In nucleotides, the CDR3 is TGCAGCGTTGCTCTCGACGAACCAGCCTATGGAAAACTGTTTTTT. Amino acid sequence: CSVALDEPAYGKLFF.

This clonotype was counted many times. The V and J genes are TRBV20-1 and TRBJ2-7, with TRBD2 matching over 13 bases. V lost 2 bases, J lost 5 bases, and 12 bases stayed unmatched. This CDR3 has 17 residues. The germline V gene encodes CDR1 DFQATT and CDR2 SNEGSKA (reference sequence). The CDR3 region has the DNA TGCAGTGCTAGACGGCCATTTACCGGGACTAGCGGGAACGAGCAGTACTTC. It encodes CSARRPFTGTSGNEQYF.

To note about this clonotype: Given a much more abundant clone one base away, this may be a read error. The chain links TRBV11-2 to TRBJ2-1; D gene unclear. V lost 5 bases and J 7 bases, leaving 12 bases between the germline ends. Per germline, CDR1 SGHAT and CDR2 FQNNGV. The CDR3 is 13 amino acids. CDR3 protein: CASSETLRNEQFF. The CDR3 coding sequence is TGTGCCAGCAGCGAGACCCTCAGAAATGAGCAGTTCTTC.

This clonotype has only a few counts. Here the CDR3 reads CAISERGASTEAFF. CDR3 nucleotide sequence: TGTGCCATCAGTGAACGCGGGGCCAGCACTGAAGCTTTCTTT. V is TRBV10-3 and J is TRBJ1-1, with a weak D call TRBD1 (5 bases). From germline, CDR1 is ENHRY and CDR2 SYGVKD. The CDR3 has 14 amino acids. The V end was cut by 3 bases, the J end by 4 bases, with 12 bases between.